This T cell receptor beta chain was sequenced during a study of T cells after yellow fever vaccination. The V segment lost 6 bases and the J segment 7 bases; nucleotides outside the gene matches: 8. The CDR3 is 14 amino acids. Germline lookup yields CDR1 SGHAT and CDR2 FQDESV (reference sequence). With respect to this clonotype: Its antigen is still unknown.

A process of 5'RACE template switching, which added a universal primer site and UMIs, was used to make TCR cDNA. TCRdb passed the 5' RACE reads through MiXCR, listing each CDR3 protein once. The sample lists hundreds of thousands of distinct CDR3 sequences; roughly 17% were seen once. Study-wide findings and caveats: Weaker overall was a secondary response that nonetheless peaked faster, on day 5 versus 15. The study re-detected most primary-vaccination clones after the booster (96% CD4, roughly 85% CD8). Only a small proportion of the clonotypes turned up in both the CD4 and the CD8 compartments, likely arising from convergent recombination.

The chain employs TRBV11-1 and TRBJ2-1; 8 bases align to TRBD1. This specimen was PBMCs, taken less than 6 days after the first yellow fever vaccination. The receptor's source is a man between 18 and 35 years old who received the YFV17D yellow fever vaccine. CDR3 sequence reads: CASRASDRGNEQFF. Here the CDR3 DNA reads TGTGCCAGCAGAGCATCCGACAGGGGTAATGAGCAGTTCTTC. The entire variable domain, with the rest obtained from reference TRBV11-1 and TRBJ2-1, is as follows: EAEVAQSPRYKITEKSQAVAFWCDPISGHATLYWYRQILGQGPELLVQFQDESVVDDSQLPKDRFSAERLKGVDSTLKIQPAELGDSAMYLCASRASDRGNEQFFGPGTRLTVL.